This is a list of T cell receptor beta chains from one sample in a study of blood T cell repertoires in COVID-19. Only in-frame clones appear in the TCRdb table, and some are missing; sequencing was by immunoSEQ multiplex PCR. This repertoire shows around 100,000 clones, about 80% found once; its top ten account for under 15%. Sequenced input: peripheral blood. All receptors derive from a human donor in a cohort sampled during active or convalescent COVID-19. Both conserved end residues are part of each CDR3. D genes are given only for firm matches. Some rows have no size entry. The others give once, few or many, or a class for an expanded clone.

>.|TRBJ1-1|.|TRBV19
TGTGCCAGTAGTATATCTGGCAGGTCCATGAACACTGAAGCTTTCTTT
CASSISGRSMNTEAFF
>TRBD2|TRBJ2-5|.|TRBV19
TGTGCCAGTGCCCTGCGAGCGGGCGCAGGGACTAGCGGGGCGCGGGAGACCCAGTACTTC
CASALRAGAGTSGARETQYF
>TRBD1|TRBJ2-7|.|TRBV6-5
TGTGCCAGCAGTCCAGTGCAGGGGGCTAACGAGCAGTACTTC
CASSPVQGANEQYF
>TRBD1|TRBJ1-4|.|TRBV7-2
TGTGCCAGCAGCTTAGCTTCTTTAAGGGACAGGAGTGAAAAACTGTTTTTT
CASSLASLRDRSEKLFF
>TRBD1|TRBJ1-1|.|TRBV5-1
TGCGCCAGCAGTCGTGACAGGGACGCTTTCTTT
CASSRDRDAFF
>.|TRBJ2-7|.|TRBV3-1/TRBV3-2
TGTGCCAGCAGCCAGGGCCAGGACTCGACCTACGAGCAGTACTTC
CASSQGQDSTYEQYF
>.|TRBJ2-4|once|TRBV7-2
TGTGCCAGCAGCTCTTCCCCCAGTGGTCTAGCCAAAAACATTCAGTACTTC
CASSSSPSGLAKNIQYF
>.|TRBJ2-5|.|TRBV5-4
TGTGCCAGCAGCTTGTCGGGGATACAAGAGACCCAGTACTTC
CASSLSGIQETQYF
>TRBD1|TRBJ2-6|.|TRBV3-1/TRBV3-2
TGTGCCAGCAGCCCGGGACAGGGGTCTGGGGCCAACGTCCTGACTTTC
CASSPGQGSGANVLTF
>TRBD2|TRBJ2-2|.|TRBV5-1
TGCGCCAGCAGGTCTACTAGCGGGGGGCCGAACACCGGGGAGCTGTTTTTT
CASRSTSGGPNTGELFF
>TRBD1|TRBJ1-6|.|TRBV30
TGTGCCTGGAGCCTTACCGGGACAGGGGTTCGCCCCCTCCACTTT
CAWSLTGTGVRPLHF
>.|TRBJ1-4|.|TRBV28
TGTGCCAGCAGTCCCTCGTCCTCCCCGGAGGAAAAACTGTTTTTT
CASSPSSSPEEKLFF
>TRBD1|TRBJ1-2|once|TRBV2
TGTGCCAGCAGCTTACAGGGGACCTATGGCTACACCTTC
CASSLQGTYGYTF
>TRBD1|TRBJ1-3|.|TRBV14
TGTGCCAGCAGATCGACAGGGTTCGGAAACACCATATATTTT
CASRSTGFGNTIYF
>TRBD1|TRBJ1-2|.|TRBV4-1
TGCGCCAGCAGCCAAGGAGACAGGGCGGGCTATGGCTACACCTTC
CASSQGDRAGYGYTF
>.|TRBJ2-5|.|TRBV9
TGTGCCAGCAGCCCCCCGACAGGCCAAGAGACCCAGTACTTC
CASSPPTGQETQYF
>.|TRBJ2-3|.|TRBV5-4
TGTGCCAGCAGCTTCCTGTCGGGGGGCACAGATACGCAGTATTTT
CASSFLSGGTDTQYF
>TRBD2|TRBJ2-7|.|TRBV7-6
TGTGCCAGCAGCTTGTCGCGGGGGGGTCCCTACGAGCAGTACTTC
CASSLSRGGPYEQYF
>.|TRBJ2-7|once|TRBV5-5
TGTGCCAGCGCCACCGAGAGGGCCTCCTGGGAGCAGTACTTC
CASATERASWEQYF
>.|TRBJ2-7|few|TRBV13
TGTGCCAGCAGCTTAGGATGGGGGGTCTCTCAGTCCTACGAGCAGTACTTC
CASSLGWGVSQSYEQYF
>TRBD1|TRBJ1-3|.|TRBV24-1
TGTGCCACCAGTTCCGGGACAGGGTTTCGTGGAAACACCATATATTTT
CATSSGTGFRGNTIYF
>.|TRBJ2-3|.|TRBV19
TGTGCCAGTAGTATGACTCCTGATACGCAGTATTTT
CASSMTPDTQYF
>TRBD2|TRBJ2-1|.|TRBV24-1
TGTGCCACCAGGGGCGGGGGGGTTTACTACAATGAGCAGTTCTTC
CATRGGGVYYNEQFF
>.|TRBJ1-1|.|TRBV11-2
TGTGCCAGCAGCTTGGGGGGGTTCGGGGCTTTCTTT
CASSLGGFGAFF
>.|TRBJ1-4|few|TRBV27
TGTGCCAGCAGTTTATTTGCACCCCGAGGCGAAAAACTGTTTTTT
CASSLFAPRGEKLFF
>TRBD1|TRBJ2-1|.|TRBV4-1
TGCGCCAGCAGCCAATCTAATGGACAGGGGGCAGATGAGCAGTTCTTC
CASSQSNGQGADEQFF
>TRBD1|TRBJ1-2|.|TRBV19
TGTGCCAGTAGTATCGGACAGGGTGGGGGCTACACCTTC
CASSIGQGGGYTF